These 4 T cell receptor beta chains came from one sample sequenced in a study of cytotoxic CD8 clonotypes in ibrutinib-treated CLL. The protocol was immunoSEQ multiplex PCR, while the TCRdb copy is restricted to in-frame clones and leaves out a portion. The table has 15,000 to 20,000 clones, 65% to 70% seen once. The sample consisted of PBMCs, taken before ibrutinib treatment. The receptors were gathered from a human donor with chronic lymphocytic leukemia.

The J gene is TRBJ2-6, the V gene TRBV19; no clear D. Trimming cost V 5 bases and J 2 bases, with 13 bases left between them. The CDR3 has 16 amino acids. In germline, CDR1 is LNHDA, CDR2 SQIVND (reference sequence). The CDR3 loop reads CASSPQPRAGANVLTF. The CDR3 region has the DNA TGTGCCAGTAGTCCCCAACCTAGAGCTGGGGCCAACGTCCTGACTTTC.

CDR3 coding DNA: TGTGCCAGCAGCTTGGGTTCCACAGTTAATGAAAAACTGTTTTTT. Its translation is CASSLGSTVNEKLFF. This chain uses TRBV7-2 with TRBJ1-4; D is unclear. Germline V gene sequence: CDR1 SGHTA, CDR2 FQGNSA. The CDR3 is 15 amino acids. Deletions cut 3 bases from V and 4 bases from J, with 12 bases between.

The genes are TRBV28 and TRBJ2-4; tentative D call: TRBD1 (6 bases). CDR1 and CDR2 from the germline V gene are MDHEN and SYDVKM. This CDR3 has 12 amino acids. The ends were cut back, 6 bases at V and 8 bases at J, with 11 bases in the middle. CDR3 in amino acids: CASSTPGDIQYF. The CDR3 nucleotides are TGTGCCAGCAGCACCCCAGGGGACATTCAGTACTTC.

The chain links TRBV2 to TRBJ2-7; TRBD1 agrees at 12 bases. The CDR3 sequence is 15 residues long. Germline CDR1 SNHLY, CDR2 FYNNEI. Trimming removed 4 bases from V and 4 bases from J; junction bases left unmatched: 5. The CDR3 region is CASSVGQGASYEQYF. The CDR3 DNA reads TGTGCCAGCAGTGTGGGACAGGGGGCTTCGTACGAGCAGTACTTC. Looking up the rest from reference TRBV2 and TRBJ2-7 gives the full variable domain: EPEVTQTPSHQVTQMGQEVILRCVPISNHLYFYWYRQILGQKVEFLVSFYNNEISEKSEIFDDQFSVERPDGSNFTLKIRSTKLEDSAMYFCASSVGQGASYEQYFGPGTRLTVT.